These 2 T cell receptor beta chains were all obtained from the same sample, sequenced in a study of blood T cells in healthy people across ages (dated by TCRdb to between 2014 and 2017). Libraries were constructed by 5' RACE. Sequencer: Illumina HiSeq 2500. A second PCR of about 7 to 12 cycles was performed with a sample-barcoded 5' primer and a J-beta primer mix. The raw public reads went through TCRdb reprocessing: fastp at Q25, MiXCR clone calling, in-frame beta chains kept. Here each entry gathers all rows of one CDR3 protein and keeps the most common genes and DNA. The table for this sample lists some 790,000 distinct CDR3 sequences; under 30% of them were counted only once. Approximately 15% of the sample comes from the top ten. The sample comprised blood. All receptors come from a woman older than 75 in good health.

This clonotype was observed a handful of times. The chain joins TRBV7-2 to TRBJ2-2; no clear D gene. Germline V gene lookup returns CDR1 SGHTA and CDR2 FQGNSA. V lost 4 bases and J lost 0, with 6 bases in between. CDR3 size: 14 residues. In nucleotides, the CDR3 is TGTGCCAGCAGCTATCAAGCGAACACCGGGGAGCTGTTTTTT. It yields the protein CASSYQANTGELFF.

J is TRBJ1-5 and V is TRBV2, with a tentative D call TRBD1 (5 bases). Trimming pared 3 bases from V and 6 bases from J, leaving 15 bases between. Germline-derived CDR1 and CDR2 are SNHLY and FYNNEI. There are 15 residues in the CDR3. As DNA, the CDR3 is TGTGCCAGCAGTGAGCCGGAGTGGGACGGTCAGCCCCAGCATTTT. Protein: CASSEPEWDGQPQHF.